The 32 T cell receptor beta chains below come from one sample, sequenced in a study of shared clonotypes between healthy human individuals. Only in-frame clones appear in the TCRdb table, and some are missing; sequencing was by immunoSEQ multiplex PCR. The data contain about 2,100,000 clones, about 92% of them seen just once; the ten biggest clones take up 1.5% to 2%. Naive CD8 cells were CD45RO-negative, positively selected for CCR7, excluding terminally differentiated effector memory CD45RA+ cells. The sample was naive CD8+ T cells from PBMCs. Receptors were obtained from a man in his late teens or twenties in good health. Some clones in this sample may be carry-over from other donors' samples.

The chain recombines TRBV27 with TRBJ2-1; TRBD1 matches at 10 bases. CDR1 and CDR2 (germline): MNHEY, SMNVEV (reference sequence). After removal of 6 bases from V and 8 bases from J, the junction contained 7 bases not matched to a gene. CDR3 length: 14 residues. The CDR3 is CASSYAGTGDEQFF. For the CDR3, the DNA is TGTGCCAGCAGCTATGCTGGGACAGGGGATGAGCAGTTCTTC.

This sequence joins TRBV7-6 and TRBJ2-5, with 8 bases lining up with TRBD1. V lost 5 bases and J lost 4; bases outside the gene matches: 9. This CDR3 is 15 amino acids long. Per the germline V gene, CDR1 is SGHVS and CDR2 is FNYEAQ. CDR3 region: CASSRPGQGAETQYF. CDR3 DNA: TGTGCCAGCAGCCGTCCAGGACAGGGAGCAGAGACCCAGTACTTC.

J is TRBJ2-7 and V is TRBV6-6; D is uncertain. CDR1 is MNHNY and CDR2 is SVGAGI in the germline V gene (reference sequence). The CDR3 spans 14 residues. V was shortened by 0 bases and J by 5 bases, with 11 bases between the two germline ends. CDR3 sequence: CASSYSAAYDEQYF. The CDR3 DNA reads TGTGCCAGCAGTTACTCGGCAGCCTACGACGAGCAGTACTTC.

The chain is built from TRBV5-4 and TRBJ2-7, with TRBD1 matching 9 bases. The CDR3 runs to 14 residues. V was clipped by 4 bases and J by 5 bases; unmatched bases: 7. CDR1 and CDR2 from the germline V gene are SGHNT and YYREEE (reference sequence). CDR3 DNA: TGTGCCAGCAGCCGCCCGGGACAGGGAAACGAGCAGTACTTC. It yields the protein CASSRPGQGNEQYF. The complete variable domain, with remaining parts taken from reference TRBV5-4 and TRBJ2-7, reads ETGVTQSPTHLIKTRGQQVTLRCSSQSGHNTVSWYQQALGQGPQFIFQYYREEENGRGNFPPRFSGLQFPNYSSELNVNALELDDSALYLCASSRPGQGNEQYFGPGTRLTVT.

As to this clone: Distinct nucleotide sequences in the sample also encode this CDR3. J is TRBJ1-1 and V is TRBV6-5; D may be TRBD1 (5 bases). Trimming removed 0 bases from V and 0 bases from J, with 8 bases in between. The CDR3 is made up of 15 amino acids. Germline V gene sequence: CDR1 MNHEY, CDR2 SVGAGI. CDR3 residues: CASSYSEGLNTEAFF. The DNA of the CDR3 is TGTGCCAGCAGTTACTCAGAGGGACTGAACACTGAAGCTTTCTTT.

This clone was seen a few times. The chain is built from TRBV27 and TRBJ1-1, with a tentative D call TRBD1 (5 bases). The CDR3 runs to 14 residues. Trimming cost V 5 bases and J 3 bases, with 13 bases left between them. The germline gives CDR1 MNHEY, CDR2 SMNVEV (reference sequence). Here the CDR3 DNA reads TGTGCCAGCAGTCCCCGTATAGGGGACACTGAAGCTTTCTTT. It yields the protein CASSPRIGDTEAFF.

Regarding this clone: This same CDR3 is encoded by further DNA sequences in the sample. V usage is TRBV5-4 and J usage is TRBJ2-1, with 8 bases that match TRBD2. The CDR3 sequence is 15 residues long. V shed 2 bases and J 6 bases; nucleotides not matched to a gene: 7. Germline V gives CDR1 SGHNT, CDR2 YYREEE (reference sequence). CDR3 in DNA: TGTGCCAGCAGCTTAAAGCGGGAGAGGGGCAATGAGCAGTTCTTC. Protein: CASSLKRERGNEQFF.

Here the CDR3 DNA reads TGTGCCAGCAGTGACTCGATGATAGGGGAAGCTTTCTTT. It translates to CASSDSMIGEAFF. The chain is built from TRBV6-4 and TRBJ1-1; D not resolved. The germline V gene encodes CDR1 MRHNA and CDR2 SNTAGT. The CDR3 spans 13 residues. V dropped 0 bases and J dropped 8 bases, with 10 bases sitting between them.

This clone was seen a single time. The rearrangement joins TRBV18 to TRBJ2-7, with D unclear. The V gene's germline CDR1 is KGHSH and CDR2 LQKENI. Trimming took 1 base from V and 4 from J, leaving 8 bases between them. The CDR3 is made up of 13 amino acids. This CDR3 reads CASSPLVWYEQYF. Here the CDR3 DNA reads TGTGCCAGCTCACCACTCGTTTGGTACGAGCAGTACTTC.

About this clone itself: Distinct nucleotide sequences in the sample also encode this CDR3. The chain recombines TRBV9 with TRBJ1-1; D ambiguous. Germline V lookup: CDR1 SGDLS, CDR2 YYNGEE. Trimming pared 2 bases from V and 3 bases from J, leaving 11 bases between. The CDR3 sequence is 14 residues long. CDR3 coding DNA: TGTGCCAGCAGCGTTGGAGGGAGGGACACTGAAGCTTTCTTT. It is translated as CASSVGGRDTEAFF.

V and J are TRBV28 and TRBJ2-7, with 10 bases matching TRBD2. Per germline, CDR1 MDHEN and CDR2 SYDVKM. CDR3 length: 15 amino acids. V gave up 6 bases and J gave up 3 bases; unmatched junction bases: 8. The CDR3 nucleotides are TGTGCCAGCAGCCTAGGCTCTAGCGGGGGCTACGAGCAGTACTTC. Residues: CASSLGSSGGYEQYF. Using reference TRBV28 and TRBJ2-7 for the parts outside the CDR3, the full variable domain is DVKVTQSSRYLVKRTGEKVFLECVQDMDHENMFWYRQDPGLGLRLIYFSYDVKMKEKGDIPEGYSVSREKKERFSLILESASTNQTSMYLCASSLGSSGGYEQYFGPGTRLTVT.

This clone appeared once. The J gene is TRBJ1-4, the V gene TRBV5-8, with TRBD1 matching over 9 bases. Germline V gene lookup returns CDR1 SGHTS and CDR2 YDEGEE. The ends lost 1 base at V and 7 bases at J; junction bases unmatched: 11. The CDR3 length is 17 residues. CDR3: CASSLIGTGSFGEKLFF. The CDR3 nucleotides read TGTGCCAGCAGCTTGATCGGGACAGGGAGTTTTGGTGAAAAACTGTTTTTT.

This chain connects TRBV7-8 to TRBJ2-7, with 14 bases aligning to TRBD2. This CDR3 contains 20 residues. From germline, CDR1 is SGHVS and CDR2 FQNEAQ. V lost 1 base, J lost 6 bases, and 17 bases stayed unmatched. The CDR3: CASSLESLTSGRASLIEQYF. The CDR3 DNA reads TGTGCCAGCAGCTTAGAGAGCCTGACTAGCGGGAGGGCCTCCCTCATCGAGCAGTACTTC.

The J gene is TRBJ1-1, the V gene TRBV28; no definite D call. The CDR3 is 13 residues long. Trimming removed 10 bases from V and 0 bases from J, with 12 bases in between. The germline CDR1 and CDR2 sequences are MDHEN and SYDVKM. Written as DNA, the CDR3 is TGTGCCACATCCCGTAGCATGAACACTGAAGCTTTCTTT. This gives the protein CATSRSMNTEAFF. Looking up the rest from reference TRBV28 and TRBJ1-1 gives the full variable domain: DVKVTQSSRYLVKRTGEKVFLECVQDMDHENMFWYRQDPGLGLRLIYFSYDVKMKEKGDIPEGYSVSREKKERFSLILESASTNQTSMYLCATSRSMNTEAFFGQGTRLTVV.

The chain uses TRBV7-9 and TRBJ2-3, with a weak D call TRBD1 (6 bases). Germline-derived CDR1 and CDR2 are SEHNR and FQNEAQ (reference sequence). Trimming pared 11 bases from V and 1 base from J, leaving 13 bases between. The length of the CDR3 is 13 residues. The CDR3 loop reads CAVRGKGTDTQYF. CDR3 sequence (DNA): TGTGCCGTCAGGGGAAAAGGCACAGATACGCAGTATTTT.

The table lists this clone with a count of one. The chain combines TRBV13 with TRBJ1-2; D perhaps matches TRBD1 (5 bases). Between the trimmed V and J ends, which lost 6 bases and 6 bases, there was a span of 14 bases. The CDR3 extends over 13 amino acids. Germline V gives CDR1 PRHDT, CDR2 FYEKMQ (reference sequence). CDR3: CASSPGTSHGYTF. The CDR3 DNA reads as TGTGCCAGCAGTCCAGGGACTTCCCATGGCTACACCTTC.

The CDR3 DNA reads TGTGCCAGCAGCTTGGGGGGTCCTCAAGAGACCCAGTACTTC. This encodes CASSLGGPQETQYF. This sequence joins TRBV11-2 and TRBJ2-5; D might be TRBD2 (6 bases). V was cut by 3 bases and J by 2 bases, with 10 bases left in between. Per germline, CDR1 SGHAT and CDR2 FQNNGV. The CDR3 loop spans 14 amino acids.

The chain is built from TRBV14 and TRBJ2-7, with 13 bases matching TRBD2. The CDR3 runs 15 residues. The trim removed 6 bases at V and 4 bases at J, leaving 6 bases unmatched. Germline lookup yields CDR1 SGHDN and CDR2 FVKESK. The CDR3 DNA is TGTGCCAGCAGTCTAACTAGCGGGAGGGCATACGAGCAGTACTTC. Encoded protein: CASSLTSGRAYEQYF. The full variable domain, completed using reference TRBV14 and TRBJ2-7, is EAGVTQFPSHSVIEKGQTVTLRCDPISGHDNLYWYRRVMGKEIKFLLHFVKESKQDESGMPNNRFLAERTGGTYSTLKVQPAELEDSGVYFCASSLTSGRAYEQYFGPGTRLTVT.

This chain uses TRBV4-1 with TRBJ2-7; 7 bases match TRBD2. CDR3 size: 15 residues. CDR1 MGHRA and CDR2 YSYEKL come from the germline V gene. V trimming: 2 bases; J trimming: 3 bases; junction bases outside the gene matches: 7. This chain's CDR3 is CASSQRVAGLYEQYF. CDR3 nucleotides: TGCGCCAGCAGCCAACGGGTAGCGGGTCTCTACGAGCAGTACTTC.

CDR3 amino acids: CASSLTPGTDTFSYEQYF. The CDR3 bases are TGTGCCAGCAGCTTGACGCCCGGGACAGATACCTTCTCCTACGAGCAGTACTTC. The chain is built from TRBV5-6 and TRBJ2-7; 7 bases map to TRBD1. CDR3 size: 18 residues. V shed 1 base, J shed 0 bases, and the junction held 13 bases outside the gene matches. The germline V gene encodes CDR1 SGHDT and CDR2 YYEEEE.

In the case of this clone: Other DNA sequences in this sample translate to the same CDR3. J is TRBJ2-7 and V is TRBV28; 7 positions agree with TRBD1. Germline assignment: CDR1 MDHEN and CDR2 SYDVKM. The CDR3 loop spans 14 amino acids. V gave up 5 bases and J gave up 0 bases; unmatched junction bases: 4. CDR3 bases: TGTGCCAGCAGTCCACAGGGGAGCTCCTACGAGCAGTACTTC. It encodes CASSPQGSSYEQYF. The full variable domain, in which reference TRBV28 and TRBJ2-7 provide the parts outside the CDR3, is DVKVTQSSRYLVKRTGEKVFLECVQDMDHENMFWYRQDPGLGLRLIYFSYDVKMKEKGDIPEGYSVSREKKERFSLILESASTNQTSMYLCASSPQGSSYEQYFGPGTRLTVT.

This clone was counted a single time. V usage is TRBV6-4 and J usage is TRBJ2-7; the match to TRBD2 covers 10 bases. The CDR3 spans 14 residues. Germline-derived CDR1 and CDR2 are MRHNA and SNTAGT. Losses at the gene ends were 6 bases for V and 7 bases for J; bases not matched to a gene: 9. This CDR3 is CASRASGGAGEQYF. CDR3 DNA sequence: TGTGCCAGCAGAGCCAGCGGGGGGGCCGGAGAGCAGTACTTC.

The CDR3 DNA reads as TGTGCCAGCAGCCCGAGCGGGGTCCGCTACAATGAGCAGTTCTTC. This translates into CASSPSGVRYNEQFF. The chain employs TRBV7-9 and TRBJ2-1, with 7 positions matching TRBD2. The CDR3 totals 15 residues. Losses at the gene ends were 5 bases for V and 3 bases for J; bases not matched to a gene: 7. Germline lookup yields CDR1 SEHNR and CDR2 FQNEAQ (reference sequence).

Here the CDR3 reads CASSLRGHGRDEKLFF. CDR3 in DNA: TGTGCCAGCAGCTTACGGGGACACGGACGCGATGAAAAACTGTTTTTT. The rearrangement links TRBV7-2 to TRBJ1-4; D may be TRBD1 (6 bases). The CDR3 spans 16 residues. V was shortened by 2 bases and J by 6 bases, with 16 bases between the two germline ends. CDR1 SGHTA and CDR2 FQGNSA come from the germline V gene.

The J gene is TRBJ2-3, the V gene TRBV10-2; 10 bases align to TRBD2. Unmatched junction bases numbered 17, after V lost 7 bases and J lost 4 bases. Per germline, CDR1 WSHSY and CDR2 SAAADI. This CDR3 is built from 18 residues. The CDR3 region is CASTGSGRVRGPADTQYF. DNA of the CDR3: TGCGCCAGCACGGGGAGCGGGAGGGTCCGGGGCCCCGCAGATACGCAGTATTTT.

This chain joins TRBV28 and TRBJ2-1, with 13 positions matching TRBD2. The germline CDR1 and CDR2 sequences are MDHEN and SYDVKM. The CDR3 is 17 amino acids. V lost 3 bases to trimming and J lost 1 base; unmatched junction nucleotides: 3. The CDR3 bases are TGTGCCAGCAGTTTTCCGGGACTAGCGGGGTCCTACAATGAGCAGTTCTTC. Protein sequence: CASSFPGLAGSYNEQFF.

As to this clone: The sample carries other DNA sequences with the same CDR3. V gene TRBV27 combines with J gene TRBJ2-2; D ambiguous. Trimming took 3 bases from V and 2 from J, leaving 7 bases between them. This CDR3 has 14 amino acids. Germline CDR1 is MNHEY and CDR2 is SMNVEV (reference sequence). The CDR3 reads CASSFLANTGELFF. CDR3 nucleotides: TGTGCCAGCAGTTTTCTGGCTAACACCGGGGAGCTGTTTTTT.

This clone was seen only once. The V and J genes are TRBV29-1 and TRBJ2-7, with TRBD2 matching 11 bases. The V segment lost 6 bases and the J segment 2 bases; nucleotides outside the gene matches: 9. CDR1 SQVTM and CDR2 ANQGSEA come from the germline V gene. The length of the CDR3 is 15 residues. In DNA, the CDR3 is TGCAGCGTGGTAGCGGGAGGGCCCGAAACCTACGAGCAGTACTTC. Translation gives CSVVAGGPETYEQYF.

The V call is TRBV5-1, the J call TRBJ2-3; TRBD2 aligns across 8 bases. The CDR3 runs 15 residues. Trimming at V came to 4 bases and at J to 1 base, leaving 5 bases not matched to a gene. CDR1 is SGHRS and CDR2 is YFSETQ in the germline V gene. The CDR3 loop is CASSPPTSGTDTQYF. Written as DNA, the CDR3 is TGCGCCAGCAGCCCCCCGACTAGCGGCACAGATACGCAGTATTTT. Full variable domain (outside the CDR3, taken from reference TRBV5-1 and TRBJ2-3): KAGVTQTPRYLIKTRGQQVTLSCSPISGHRSVSWYQQTPGQGLQFLFEYFSETQRNKGNFPGRFSGRQFSNSRSEMNVSTLELGDSALYLCASSPPTSGTDTQYFGPGTRLTVL.

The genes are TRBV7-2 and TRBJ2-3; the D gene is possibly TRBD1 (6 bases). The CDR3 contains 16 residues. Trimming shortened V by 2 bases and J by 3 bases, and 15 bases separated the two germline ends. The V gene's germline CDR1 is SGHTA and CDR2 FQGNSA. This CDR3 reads CASSLFPGDLTDTQYF. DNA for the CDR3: TGTGCCAGCAGCTTATTCCCAGGGGATTTGACAGATACGCAGTATTTT.

The CDR3 sequence: CASSPEVARAEQFF. The CDR3 DNA follows: TGTGCCAGCAGCCCCGAGGTGGCCCGGGCGGAGCAGTTCTTC. V gene TRBV7-3 combines with J gene TRBJ2-1, with unresolved D. This CDR3 has 14 amino acids. Per the germline V gene, CDR1 is SGHTA and CDR2 is FQGTGA. V was trimmed by 5 bases and J by 10 bases, leaving 18 bases between them.

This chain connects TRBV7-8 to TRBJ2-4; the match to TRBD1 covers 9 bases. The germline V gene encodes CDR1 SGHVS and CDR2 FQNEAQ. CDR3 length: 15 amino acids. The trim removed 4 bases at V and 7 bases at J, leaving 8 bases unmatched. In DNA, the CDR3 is TGTGCCAGCAGCTCCGCGCCGACAGGGGGGAACATTCAGTACTTC. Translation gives CASSSAPTGGNIQYF.